Below, 9 T cell receptor beta chains from the same sample are listed, as sequenced in a study of T cell responses to AZD1222 COVID-19 vaccine. Libraries were prepared by immunoSEQ multiplex PCR; TCRdb keeps only in-frame clonotypes and omits some of them. The data hold roughly 190,000 clones, with roughly 92% observed a single time. The sample consisted of peripheral blood, taken on day 0 of AZD1222 vaccination. The source is an adult in good health.

This rearrangement joins TRBV5-1 to TRBJ2-2; no reliable D call. Germline V CDR1 and CDR2: SGHRS, YFSETQ. CDR3 length: 13 amino acids. V was cut by 0 bases and J by 3 bases, with 3 bases left in between. The CDR3 coding sequence is TGCGCCAGCAGCTTGGCCGACACCGGGGAGCTGTTTTTT. Translated, it gives CASSLADTGELFF.

This chain uses TRBV7-9 with TRBJ1-1; D not resolved. With 3 bases removed from V and 3 bases from J, the gap between germline ends came to 11 bases. Germline assignment: CDR1 SEHNR and CDR2 FQNEAQ (reference sequence). CDR3 length: 14 amino acids. The CDR3 bases are TGTGCCAGCAGCTTCGGGGAAGTGGACACTGAAGCTTTCTTT. This gives the protein CASSFGEVDTEAFF. The variable domain in full, with the rest retrieved from reference TRBV7-9 and TRBJ1-1, is DTGVSQNPRHKITKRGQNVTFRCDPISEHNRLYWYRQTLGQGPEFLTYFQNEAQLEKSRLLSDRFSAERPKGSFSTLEIQRTEQGDSAMYLCASSFGEVDTEAFFGQGTRLTVV.

This clone was recorded only once. This chain uses TRBV6-5 with TRBJ1-3; D call uncertain. Trimming took off 6 bases at V and 0 bases at J, with 12 bases between the two ends. From germline, CDR1 is MNHEY and CDR2 SVGAGI. This CDR3 contains 15 residues. CDR3 coding DNA: TGTGCCAGCAGACCCGGGTCCTACTCTGGAAACACCATATATTTT. As protein: CASRPGSYSGNTIYF.

The V gene is TRBV6-5, the J gene TRBJ2-1; 8 positions agree with TRBD2. This CDR3 has 16 residues. The germline V gene has CDR1 MNHEY and CDR2 SVGAGI. Trimming removed 0 bases from V and 4 bases from J; junction bases left unmatched: 5. The CDR3 DNA reads TGTGCCAGCAGTTACTCGCCAGCGGGGGCGTACAATGAGCAGTTCTTC. This codes for CASSYSPAGAYNEQFF.

The chain uses TRBV7-6 and TRBJ1-1; 8 bases are shared with TRBD1. The V gene end was trimmed by 5 bases and the J gene end by 1 base; junction bases not matched to a gene: 12. CDR1 is SGHVS, CDR2 FNYEAQ, per germline. This CDR3 has 17 amino acids. In nucleotides, the CDR3 is TGTGCCAGCAGCCCAAAGAGTCTGACAGGGGCGAACACTGAAGCTTTCTTT. Amino acid sequence: CASSPKSLTGANTEAFF.

This chain links TRBV4-3 with TRBJ1-3; no clear D. The ends were cut back, 1 base at V and 4 bases at J, with 5 bases in the middle. Per the germline V gene, CDR1 is LGHNA and CDR2 is YSLEER. The length of the CDR3 is 13 residues. Written as DNA, the CDR3 is TGCGCCAGCAGCCAAGCATTCGGAAACACCATATATTTT. Translating it yields CASSQAFGNTIYF.

J is TRBJ2-5 and V is TRBV30; the D is unclear. V was shortened by 4 bases and J by 1 base, with 7 bases between the two germline ends. CDR1 is GTSNPN, CDR2 SVGIG, per germline (reference sequence). This CDR3 contains 12 residues. CDR3 residues: CAWTIGQETQYF. In nucleotides, the CDR3 is TGTGCCTGGACTATAGGCCAAGAGACCCAGTACTTC.

The chain uses TRBV19 and TRBJ1-3; a possible D gene is TRBD1 (6 bases). V shed 4 bases and J shed 8 bases, with 21 bases lying between them. This CDR3 is built from 16 residues. The germline V gene encodes CDR1 LNHDA and CDR2 SQIVND (reference sequence). The CDR3 reads CASSTTLDSPWDTIYF. CDR3 coding DNA: TGTGCCAGTAGTACAACCCTGGACAGCCCGTGGGACACCATATATTTT.

This clone was seen more than once but under ten times. Other DNA sequences from this sample encode an identical CDR3 as well. The CDR3 reads CASSQKGNTEAFF. The CDR3 DNA sequence: TGTGCCAGCAGCCAAAAGGGGAACACTGAAGCTTTCTTT. The chain employs TRBV3-1 (or the pseudogene TRBV3-2) and TRBJ1-1; D unresolved. V lost 2 bases and J 1 base, leaving 5 bases between the germline ends. This CDR3 comprises 13 residues. The germline CDR1 and CDR2 sequences are LGHDT and YNNKEL (reference sequence).